Listed below are T cell receptor beta chains from one sample, sequenced in a study of blood T cell repertoires in COVID-19. The data were produced by immunoSEQ multiplex PCR, yet TCRdb's version contains in-frame clones alone and is incomplete. The sample has about 140,000 clones; approximately 80% are singletons. The sequenced sample consisted of peripheral blood. These receptors all come from a human donor in a cohort sampled during active COVID-19. The CDR3 runs from the conserved cysteine through the conserved F or W. The order of the fields is J gene, V gene, clone size, D gene, CDR3 DNA, CDR3 protein. A D gene is named only where the DNA matches it firmly. Rows may omit the clone size; those that give it use once, few, many or a size class.

>TRBJ1-6|TRBV28|NA|NA
TGTGCCAGCAGTTTAGAGAGGATTTCCTATAATTCACCCCTCCACTTT
CASSLERISYNSPLHF
>TRBJ1-1|TRBV6-5|NA|NA
TGTGCCAGCAGCCCCGGGACACCGAACACTGAAGCTTTCTTT
CASSPGTPNTEAFF
>TRBJ2-3|TRBV6-5|NA|TRBD1
TGTGCCAGCACGCAGGGACAGGGGGGCACAGATACGCAGTATTTT
CASTQGQGGTDTQYF
>TRBJ2-2|TRBV19|NA|NA
TGTGCCAGTAGTATCGGGGGTTCGAACACCGGGGAGCTGTTTTTT
CASSIGGSNTGELFF
>TRBJ1-3|TRBV5-1|few|NA
TGCGCCAGCAGCTTGGACAGTGCATTTGGAAACACCATATATTTT
CASSLDSAFGNTIYF
>TRBJ1-4|TRBV27|once|NA
TGTGCCAGCAGGATCCTAGGCGGCCCCGAAAAACTGTTTTTT
CASRILGGPEKLFF
>TRBJ1-1|TRBV19|NA|TRBD1
TGTGCCAGTAGTACCACAGGGGTGGCGAACACTGAAGCTTTCTTT
CASSTTGVANTEAFF
>TRBJ1-4|TRBV5-6|few|NA
TGTGCCAGCAGCGGGGAGGTCGGGGAAAAACTGTTTTTT
CASSGEVGEKLFF
>TRBJ2-7|TRBV21-1|NA|NA
TGTGCCAGCAGCCCGGGGGGGAAATACGAGCAGTACTTC
CASSPGGKYEQYF
>TRBJ2-7|TRBV5-1|NA|NA
TGCGCCAGCAGCTTGGGTGCAGGGGAGAGCTACGAGCAGTACTTC
CASSLGAGESYEQYF
>TRBJ2-7|TRBV5-3|NA|TRBD1
TGTGCCAGAAGCCGAACCGGGGACAGAGCCTACGAGCAGTACTTC
CARSRTGDRAYEQYF
>TRBJ2-1|TRBV14|NA|TRBD2
TGTGCCAGCAGCCCGCCCGGGACTAGTTCGATAAATGAGCAGTTCTTC
CASSPPGTSSINEQFF
>TRBJ2-1|TRBV7-7|once|TRBD2
TGTGCTAGCAGCTCTCGACTAGCGGGGGGCAAACCCAATGAGCAGTTCTTC
CASSSRLAGGKPNEQFF
>TRBJ2-1|TRBV6-5|NA|TRBD2
TGTGCCAGCAGTTACCGAACTAGCGGGAAGTACAATGAGCAGTTCTTC
CASSYRTSGKYNEQFF
>TRBJ1-1|TRBV19|NA|NA
TGTGCCAGTAAAGAAGGGGGGGACACTGAAGCTTTCTTT
CASKEGGDTEAFF
>TRBJ1-5|TRBV4-3|NA|NA
TGCGCCAGCAGCCTGGGGGCGTATCAGCCCCAGCATTTT
CASSLGAYQPQHF
>TRBJ1-2|TRBV28|NA|NA
TGTGCCAGCAGTTTTCCCCTCTCAGGGAAGGCTGGCTACACCTTC
CASSFPLSGKAGYTF
>TRBJ2-7|TRBV7-2|NA|TRBD2
TGTGCCAGCAGCTTAGAGGCCGGGGGGGCCAGAGAGCAGTACTTC
CASSLEAGGAREQYF